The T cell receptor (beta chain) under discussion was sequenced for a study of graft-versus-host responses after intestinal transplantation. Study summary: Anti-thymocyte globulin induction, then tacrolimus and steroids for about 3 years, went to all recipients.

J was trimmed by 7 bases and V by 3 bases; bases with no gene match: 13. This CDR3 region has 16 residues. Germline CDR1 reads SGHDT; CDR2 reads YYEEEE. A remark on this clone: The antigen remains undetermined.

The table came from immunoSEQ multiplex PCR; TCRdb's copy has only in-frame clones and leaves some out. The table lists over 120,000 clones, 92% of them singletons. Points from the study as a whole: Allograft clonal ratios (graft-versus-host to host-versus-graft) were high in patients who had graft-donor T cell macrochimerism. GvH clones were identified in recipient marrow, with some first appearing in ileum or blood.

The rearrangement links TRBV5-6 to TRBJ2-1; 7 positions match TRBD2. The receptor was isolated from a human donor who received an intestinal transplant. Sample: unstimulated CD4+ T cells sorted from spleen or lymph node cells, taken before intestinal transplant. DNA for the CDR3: TGTGCCAGCAGCTCCCGGCTAGCGGAACCTTTAAATGAGCAGTTCTTC. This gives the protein CASSSRLAEPLNEQFF. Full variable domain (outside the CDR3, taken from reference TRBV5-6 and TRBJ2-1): DAGVTQSPTHLIKTRGQQVTLRCSPKSGHDTVSWYQQALGQGPQFIFQYYEEEERQRGNFPDRFSGHQFPNYSSELNVNALLLGDSALYLCASSSRLAEPLNEQFFGPGTRLTVL.